The 14 T cell receptor beta chains below all came from one sample that was sequenced in a study of T cell responses to AZD1222 COVID-19 vaccine. Sequenced by immunoSEQ multiplex PCR; TCRdb stores in-frame clones only, minus some. The repertoire holds approximately 89,000 clones, with around 90% as singletons. Source: peripheral blood, taken on day 0 of AZD1222 vaccination. The receptor set was obtained from an adult in good health.

The V call is TRBV10-1, the J call TRBJ2-2; perhaps TRBD2 as D (5 bases). CDR3 length: 15 residues. Germline V gene lookup returns CDR1 WNHNN and CDR2 SYGVQD (reference sequence). V was trimmed by 4 bases and J by 0 bases, leaving 9 bases between them. The CDR3 spells CASSGLGTNTGELFF. The CDR3 DNA follows: TGCGCCAGCAGTGGCCTCGGGACGAACACCGGGGAGCTGTTTTTT.

This rearrangement joins TRBV12-3 or TRBV12-4 to TRBJ2-1, with D unresolved. The CDR3 runs 11 residues. The V gene lost 3 bases and the J gene lost 7 bases, with 4 bases spanning the gap. The CDR3 sequence: CASSFVNEQFF. The CDR3 DNA is TGTGCCAGCAGTTTTGTTAATGAGCAGTTCTTC.

The rearrangement links TRBV5-8 to TRBJ2-1; D gene unclear. The V end lost 4 bases, the J end lost 0 bases, and 8 bases lay between the germline ends. Looked up from germline, CDR1 is SGHTS and CDR2 is YDEGEE. The CDR3 loop spans 14 amino acids. CDR3 coding DNA: TGTGCCAGCAGCAAAGGTAGCTCCTACAATGAGCAGTTCTTC. This encodes CASSKGSSYNEQFF. The whole variable domain, remainder taken from reference TRBV5-8 and TRBJ2-1, is EAGVTQSPTHLIKTRGQQATLRCSPISGHTSVYWYQQALGLGLQFLLWYDEGEERNRGNFPPRFSGRQFPNYSSELNVNALELEDSALYLCASSKGSSYNEQFFGPGTRLTVL.

The V gene is TRBV28, the J gene TRBJ2-1, with 10 bases fitting TRBD1. The CDR3 has 13 amino acids. J gave up 12 bases and V 10 bases, and 12 bases lay outside the gene matches. CDR1 and CDR2 (germline): MDHEN, SYDVKM. The CDR3 DNA reads as TGTGCCATCCTAGGGACAGGGGCCCCTGGGCAGTTCTTC. Protein: CAILGTGAPGQFF.

This chain uses TRBV7-2 with TRBJ2-4; the D is unclear. The CDR3 spans 16 residues. Germline-derived CDR1 and CDR2 are SGHTA and FQGNSA. Trimming removed 4 bases from V and 0 bases from J, with 13 bases in between. The CDR3 reads CASSSSPTVAKNIQYF. For the CDR3, the DNA is TGTGCCAGCAGCTCTTCCCCGACCGTAGCCAAAAACATTCAGTACTTC.

The chain combines TRBV7-9 with TRBJ2-5; 9 bases fit TRBD2. In germline, CDR1 is SEHNR, CDR2 FQNEAQ (reference sequence). The V and J ends lost 4 bases and 5 bases, in that order; junction bases with no gene match: 11. The CDR3 runs 16 residues. This chain's CDR3 is CASSSKLAGAGETQYF. The CDR3 bases are TGTGCCAGCAGCTCTAAGTTAGCGGGAGCGGGGGAGACCCAGTACTTC.

This clone showed up just a few times. The chain is built from TRBV9 and TRBJ2-2, with unresolved D. Trimming removed 0 bases from V and 5 bases from J, with 8 bases in between. The length of the CDR3 is 14 residues. Looked up from germline, CDR1 is SGDLS and CDR2 is YYNGEE. CDR3 DNA sequence: TGTGCCAGCAGCGTAGAACGACGGACCGGGGAGCTGTTTTTT. Translated: CASSVERRTGELFF.

This chain connects TRBV27 to TRBJ2-2; 11 bases line up with TRBD2. The V gene's germline CDR1 is MNHEY and CDR2 SMNVEV (reference sequence). The CDR3 is 14 amino acids. The trim removed 7 bases at V and 4 bases at J, leaving 2 bases unmatched. The CDR3 is CASIGLAGTGELFF. DNA for the CDR3: TGTGCCAGCATCGGACTAGCGGGCACCGGGGAGCTGTTTTTT.

V usage is TRBV28 and J usage is TRBJ2-1; TRBD2 aligns across 7 bases. V shed 3 bases and J 4 bases; nucleotides not matched to a gene: 6. Germline V gene sequence: CDR1 MDHEN, CDR2 SYDVKM. The CDR3 is 15 residues long. The CDR3 DNA reads TGTGCCAGCAGTTTTAGGACTAGACCTTACAATGAGCAGTTCTTC. As protein: CASSFRTRPYNEQFF.

The V gene is TRBV19, the J gene TRBJ1-1; D may be TRBD1 (6 bases). Germline V gene lookup returns CDR1 LNHDA and CDR2 SQIVND (reference sequence). The V and J ends lost 8 bases and 10 bases respectively, with 17 bases between them. This CDR3 has 12 amino acids. Here the CDR3 DNA reads TGTGCCAGTTTTGAAGGGGGTTTTGGAGCTTTCTTT. Translated, it gives CASFEGGFGAFF.

This clone has just a few counts. This chain links TRBV7-8 with TRBJ2-4, with TRBD2 as a possible D gene (6 bases). Germline CDR1 and CDR2: SGHVS and FQNEAQ. This CDR3 is built from 13 residues. V was shortened by 3 bases and J by 8 bases, with 11 bases between the two germline ends. The CDR3 region has the DNA TGTGCCAGCAGCTTGGGGGGTGGGGACATTCAGTACTTC. As protein: CASSLGGGDIQYF. The full variable domain, with the rest looked up from reference TRBV7-8 and TRBJ2-4, is GAGVSQSPRYKVAKRGQDVALRCDPISGHVSLFWYQQALGQGPEFLTYFQNEAQLDKSGLPSDRFFAERPEGSVSTLKIQRTQQEDSAVYLCASSLGGGDIQYFGAGTRLSVL.

The rearrangement joins TRBV28 to TRBJ2-3, with a weak D call TRBD2 (5 bases). CDR1 MDHEN and CDR2 SYDVKM come from the germline V gene. Trimming removed 5 bases from V and 3 bases from J, with 6 bases in between. This CDR3 is 12 amino acids long. CDR3 bases: TGTGCCAGCAGTAGGACTACAGATACGCAGTATTTT. Translated, it gives CASSRTTDTQYF.

The chain links TRBV4-1 to TRBJ2-5; unclear D gene. Germline CDR1 reads MGHRA; CDR2 reads YSYEKL. This CDR3 is built from 15 residues. Deletions cut 1 base from V and 5 bases from J, with 14 bases between. CDR3 residues: CASSQARGFGETQYF. DNA of the CDR3: TGCGCCAGCAGCCAAGCTCGAGGTTTTGGGGAGACCCAGTACTTC.

V is TRBV5-1 and J is TRBJ1-1; D is ambiguous. V gave up 0 bases and J gave up 0 bases, with 9 bases separating them. Germline values: CDR1 SGHRS, CDR2 YFSETQ. The CDR3 length is 15 residues. As DNA, the CDR3 is TGCGCCAGCAGCTTGGAGGCGGGAATGAACACTGAAGCTTTCTTT. This translates into CASSLEAGMNTEAFF.